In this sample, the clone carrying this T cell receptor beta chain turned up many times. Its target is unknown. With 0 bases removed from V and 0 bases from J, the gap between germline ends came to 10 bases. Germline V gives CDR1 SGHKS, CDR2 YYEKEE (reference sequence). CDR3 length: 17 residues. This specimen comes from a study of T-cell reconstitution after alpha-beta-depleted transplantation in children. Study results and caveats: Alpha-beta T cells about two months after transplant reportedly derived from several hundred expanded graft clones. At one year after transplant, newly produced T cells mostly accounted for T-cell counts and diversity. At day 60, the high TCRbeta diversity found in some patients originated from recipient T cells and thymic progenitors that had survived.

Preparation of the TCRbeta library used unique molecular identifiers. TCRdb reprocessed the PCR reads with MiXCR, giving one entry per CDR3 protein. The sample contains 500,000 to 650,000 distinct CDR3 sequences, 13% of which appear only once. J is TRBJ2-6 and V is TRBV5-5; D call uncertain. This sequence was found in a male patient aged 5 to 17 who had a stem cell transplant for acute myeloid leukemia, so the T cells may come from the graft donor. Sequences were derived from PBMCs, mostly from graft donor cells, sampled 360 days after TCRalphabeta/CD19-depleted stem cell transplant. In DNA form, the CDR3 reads TGTGCCAGCAGCTTGGGCCCTCTCCTCTCTGGGGCCAACGTCCTGACTTTC. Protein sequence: CASSLGPLLSGANVLTF.